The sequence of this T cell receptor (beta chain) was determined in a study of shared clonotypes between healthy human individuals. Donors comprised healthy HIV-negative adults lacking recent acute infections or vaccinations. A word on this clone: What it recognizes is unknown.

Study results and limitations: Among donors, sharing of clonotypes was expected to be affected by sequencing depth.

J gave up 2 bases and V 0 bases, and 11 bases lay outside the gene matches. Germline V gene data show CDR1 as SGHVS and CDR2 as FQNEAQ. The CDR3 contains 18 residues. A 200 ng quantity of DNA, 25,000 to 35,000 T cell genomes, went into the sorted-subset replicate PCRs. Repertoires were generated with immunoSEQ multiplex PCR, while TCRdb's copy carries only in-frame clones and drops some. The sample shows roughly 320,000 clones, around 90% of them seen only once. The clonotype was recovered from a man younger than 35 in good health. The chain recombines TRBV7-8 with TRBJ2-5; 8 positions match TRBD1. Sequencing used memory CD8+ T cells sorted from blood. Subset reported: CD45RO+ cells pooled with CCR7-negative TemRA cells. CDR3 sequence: CASSLALIRDRFQETQYF. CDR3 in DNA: TGTGCCAGCAGCTTAGCGCTAATCCGGGACAGGTTTCAAGAGACCCAGTACTTC.